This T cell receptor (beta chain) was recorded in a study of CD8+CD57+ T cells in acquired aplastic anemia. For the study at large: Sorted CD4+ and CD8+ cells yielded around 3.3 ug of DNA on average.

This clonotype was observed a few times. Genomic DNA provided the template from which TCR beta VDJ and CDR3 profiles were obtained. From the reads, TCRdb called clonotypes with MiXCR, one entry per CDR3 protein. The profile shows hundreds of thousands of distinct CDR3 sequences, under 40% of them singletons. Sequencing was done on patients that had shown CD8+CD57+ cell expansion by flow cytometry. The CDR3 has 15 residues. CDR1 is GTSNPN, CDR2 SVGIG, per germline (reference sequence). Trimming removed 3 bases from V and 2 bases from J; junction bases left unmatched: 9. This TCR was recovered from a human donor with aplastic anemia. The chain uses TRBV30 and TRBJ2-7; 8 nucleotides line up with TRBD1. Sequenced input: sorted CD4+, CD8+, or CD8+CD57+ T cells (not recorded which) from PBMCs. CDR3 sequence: CAWSQGQGPTYEQYF. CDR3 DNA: TGTGCCTGGAGCCAAGGACAGGGCCCTACCTACGAGCAGTACTTC.